A single sample is the source of the 5 T cell receptor beta chains below, sequenced in a study of T cells in Graves' hyperthyroidism and ophthalmopathy. Using RNA transcripts as the source, TCR beta CDR3 regions were amplified. Primed by the HTBI set, a first-round RT-PCR was run on the TCR CDR3. MiXCR, run by TCRdb on the multiplex PCR reads, gives a single entry per CDR3 protein. Here the sample spans 350,000 or so distinct CDR3 sequences, about 20% being singletons. The sequenced sample was blood. The receptors were gathered from a woman aged 45-59 years with Graves' hyperthyroidism.

This clonotype was seen at least ten times. The chain joins TRBV28 to TRBJ2-1; unclear D gene. The germline CDR1 and CDR2 sequences are MDHEN and SYDVKM. The germline V and J ends were trimmed by 9 bases and 6 bases, with 15 bases remaining between them. This CDR3 contains 13 residues. The CDR3 nucleotides are TGTGCCAGTTATGACCCGAGACGCAATGAGCAGTTCTTC. The encoded protein is CASYDPRRNEQFF.

This clonotype was seen at least ten times. The chain uses TRBV7-6 and TRBJ2-3; D remains unclear. The V and J ends lost 1 base and 1 base respectively, with 3 bases between them. The CDR3 is made up of 13 amino acids. Germline lookup yields CDR1 SGHVS and CDR2 FNYEAQ. CDR3: CASSLVRTDTQYF. Here the CDR3 DNA reads TGTGCCAGCAGCTTAGTGCGCACAGATACGCAGTATTTT.

There are many counts of this clonotype. The rearrangement links TRBV5-1 to TRBJ2-7; no clear D. This CDR3 is 15 amino acids long. Looked up from germline, CDR1 is SGHRS and CDR2 is YFSETQ. With 0 bases removed from V and 7 bases from J, the gap between germline ends came to 17 bases. This chain's CDR3 is CASSLEGREVREQYF. CDR3 coding DNA: TGCGCCAGCAGCTTGGAAGGTAGGGAAGTTCGGGAGCAGTACTTC.

This clonotype was observed at least ten times. This sequence joins TRBV7-2 and TRBJ1-1; 7 bases align to TRBD1. The J segment lost 1 base and the V segment lost 1 base, leaving 6 bases of the junction unmatched. The CDR3 spans 16 residues. CDR1 is SGHTA and CDR2 is FQGNSA in the germline V gene. In nucleotides, the CDR3 is TGTGCCAGCAGCTTAGGAGGGGGCAGGAAGAACACTGAAGCTTTCTTT. Encoded protein: CASSLGGGRKNTEAFF.

The chain recombines TRBV19 with TRBJ2-1; TRBD2 agrees at 8 bases. Trimming removed 6 bases from V and 7 bases from J; junction bases left unmatched: 14. Germline loops: CDR1 LNHDA, CDR2 SQIVND (reference sequence). The CDR3 contains 16 residues. The CDR3 region has the DNA TGTGCCAGTAGCTCCCGGGGAGCGGGAGACTGGAATGAGCAGTTCTTC. Translated, it gives CASSSRGAGDWNEQFF.